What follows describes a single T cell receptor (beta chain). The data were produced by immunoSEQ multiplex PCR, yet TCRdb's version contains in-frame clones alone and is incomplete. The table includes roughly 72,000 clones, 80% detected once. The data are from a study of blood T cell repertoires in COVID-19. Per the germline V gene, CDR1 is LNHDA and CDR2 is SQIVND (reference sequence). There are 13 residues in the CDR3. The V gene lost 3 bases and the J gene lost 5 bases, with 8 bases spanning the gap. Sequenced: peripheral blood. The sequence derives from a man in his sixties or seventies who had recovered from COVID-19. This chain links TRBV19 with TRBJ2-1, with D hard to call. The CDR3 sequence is CASSIGHNNEQFF. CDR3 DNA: TGTGCCAGTAGTATTGGGCACAACAATGAGCAGTTCTTC.